This TCR beta chain was recorded in a study of blood T cell repertoires in COVID-19. The CDR3 is 14 amino acids. Germline V gives CDR1 MNHEY, CDR2 SMNVEV (reference sequence). After removal of 8 bases from V and 3 bases from J, the junction contained 8 bases not matched to a gene. This table comes from immunoSEQ multiplex PCR, and its TCRdb copy is limited to in-frame clones, with some not included. The sample consists of over 150,000 clones, more than 90% of them appearing once. The specimen sequenced was peripheral blood. J is TRBJ1-1 and V is TRBV27, with 8 bases lining up with TRBD1. The sequence was collected from a man between 50 and 59 years old with acute or convalescent COVID-19. CDR3 sequence reads: CASQGAFWDTEAFF. CDR3 DNA: TGTGCCAGCCAGGGGGCTTTTTGGGACACTGAAGCTTTCTTT.